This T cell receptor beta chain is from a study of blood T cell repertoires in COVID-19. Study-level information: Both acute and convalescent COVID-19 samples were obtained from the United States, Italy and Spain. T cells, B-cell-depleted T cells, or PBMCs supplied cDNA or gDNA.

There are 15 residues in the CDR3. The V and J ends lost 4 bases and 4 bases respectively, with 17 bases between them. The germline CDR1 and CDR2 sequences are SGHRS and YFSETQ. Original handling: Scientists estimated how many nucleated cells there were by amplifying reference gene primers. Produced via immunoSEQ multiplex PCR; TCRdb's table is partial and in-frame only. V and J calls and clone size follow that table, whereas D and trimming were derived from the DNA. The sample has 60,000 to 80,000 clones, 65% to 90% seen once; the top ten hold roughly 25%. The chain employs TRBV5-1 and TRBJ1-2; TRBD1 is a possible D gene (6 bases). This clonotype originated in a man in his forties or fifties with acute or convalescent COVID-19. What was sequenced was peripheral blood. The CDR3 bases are TGCGCCAGCAGCCCGACATTACAGGGAAGCTATGGCTACACCTTC. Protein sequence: CASSPTLQGSYGYTF.